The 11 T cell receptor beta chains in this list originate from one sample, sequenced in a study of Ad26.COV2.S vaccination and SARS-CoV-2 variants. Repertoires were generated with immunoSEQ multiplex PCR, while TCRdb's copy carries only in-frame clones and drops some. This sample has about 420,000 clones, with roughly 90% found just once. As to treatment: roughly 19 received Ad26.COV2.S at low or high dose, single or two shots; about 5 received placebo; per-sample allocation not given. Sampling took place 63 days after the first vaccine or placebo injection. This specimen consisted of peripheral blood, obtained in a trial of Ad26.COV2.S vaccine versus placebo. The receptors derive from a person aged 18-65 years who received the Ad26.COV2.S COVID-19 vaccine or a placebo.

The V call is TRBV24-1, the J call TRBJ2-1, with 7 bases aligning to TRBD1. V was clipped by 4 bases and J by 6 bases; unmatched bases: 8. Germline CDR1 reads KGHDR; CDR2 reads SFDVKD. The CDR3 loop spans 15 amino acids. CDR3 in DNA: TGTGCCACCAGTGAGCCGGGACAGCTACCCAATGAGCAGTTCTTC. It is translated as CATSEPGQLPNEQFF.

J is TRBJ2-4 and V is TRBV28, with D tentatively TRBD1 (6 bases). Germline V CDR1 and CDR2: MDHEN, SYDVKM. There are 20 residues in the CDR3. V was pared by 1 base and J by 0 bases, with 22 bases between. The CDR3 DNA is TGTGCCAGCAGTTTATTTCTAAGTGGGGGCTCTCCCATAGCCAAAAACATTCAGTACTTC. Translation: CASSLFLSGGSPIAKNIQYF. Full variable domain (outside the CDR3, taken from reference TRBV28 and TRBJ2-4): DVKVTQSSRYLVKRTGEKVFLECVQDMDHENMFWYRQDPGLGLRLIYFSYDVKMKEKGDIPEGYSVSREKKERFSLILESASTNQTSMYLCASSLFLSGGSPIAKNIQYFGAGTRLSVL.

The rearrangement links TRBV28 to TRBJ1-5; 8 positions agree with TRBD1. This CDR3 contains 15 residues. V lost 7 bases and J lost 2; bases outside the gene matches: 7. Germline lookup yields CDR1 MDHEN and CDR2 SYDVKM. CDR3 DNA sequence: TGTGCCAGCACCAGGACAGGGTCCCGCAATCAGCCCCAGCATTTT. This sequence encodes CASTRTGSRNQPQHF.

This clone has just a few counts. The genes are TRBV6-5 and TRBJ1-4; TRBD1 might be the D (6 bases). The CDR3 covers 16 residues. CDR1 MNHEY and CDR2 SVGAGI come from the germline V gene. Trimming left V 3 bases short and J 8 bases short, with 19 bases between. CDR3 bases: TGTGCCAGCAGTTATACCCGACAGGCTATATTCGAAAAACTGTTTTTT. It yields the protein CASSYTRQAIFEKLFF.

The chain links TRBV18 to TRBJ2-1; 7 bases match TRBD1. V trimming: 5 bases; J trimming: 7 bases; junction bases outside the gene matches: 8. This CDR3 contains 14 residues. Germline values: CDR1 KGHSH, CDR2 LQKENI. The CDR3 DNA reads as TGTGCCAGCTCAGCAGGGGGTCGTTGGAATGAGCAGTTCTTC. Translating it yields CASSAGGRWNEQFF.

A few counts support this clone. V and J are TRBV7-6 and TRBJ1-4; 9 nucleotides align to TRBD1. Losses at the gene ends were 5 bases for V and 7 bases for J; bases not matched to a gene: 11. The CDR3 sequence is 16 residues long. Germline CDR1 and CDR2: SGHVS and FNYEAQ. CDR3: CASSPTDRGSGEKLFF. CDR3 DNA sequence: TGTGCCAGCAGCCCCACCGACAGGGGGAGCGGTGAAAAACTGTTTTTT.

CDR3 in DNA: TGTGCCAGCAGCCAAGTGGACCGGGAGACCCAGTACTTC. Translated: CASSQVDRETQYF. The chain links TRBV3-1 (or the pseudogene TRBV3-2) to TRBJ2-5; no clear D gene. The CDR3 extends over 13 amino acids. Germline CDR1 is LGHDT and CDR2 is YNNKEL (reference sequence). V was pared by 1 base and J by 5 bases, with 8 bases between.

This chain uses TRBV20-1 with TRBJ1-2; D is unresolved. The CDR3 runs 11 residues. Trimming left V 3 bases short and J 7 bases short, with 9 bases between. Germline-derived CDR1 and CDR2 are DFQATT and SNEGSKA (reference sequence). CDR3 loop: CSARVGSGYTF. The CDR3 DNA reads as TGCAGTGCTAGGGTAGGGAGTGGCTACACCTTC.

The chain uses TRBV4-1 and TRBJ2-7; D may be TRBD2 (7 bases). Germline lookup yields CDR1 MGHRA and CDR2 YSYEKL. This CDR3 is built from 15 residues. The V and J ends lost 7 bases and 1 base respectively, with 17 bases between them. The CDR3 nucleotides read TGCGCCAGCACCCCCGGGGGAGGGGGGTCCTACGAGCAGTACTTC. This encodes CASTPGGGGSYEQYF.

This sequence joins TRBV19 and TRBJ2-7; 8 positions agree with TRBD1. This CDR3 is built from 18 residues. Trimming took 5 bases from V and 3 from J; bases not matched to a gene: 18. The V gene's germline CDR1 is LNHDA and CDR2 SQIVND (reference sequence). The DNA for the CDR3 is TGTGCCAGTAGTTTCCTCCGGGACAGGTATCCCCTCAACTACGAGCAGTACTTC. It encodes CASSFLRDRYPLNYEQYF.

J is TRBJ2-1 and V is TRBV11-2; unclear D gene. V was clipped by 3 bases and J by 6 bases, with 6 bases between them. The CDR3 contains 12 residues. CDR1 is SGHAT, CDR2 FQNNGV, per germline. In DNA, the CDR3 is TGTGCCAGCAGCTTGACCGGCAATGAGCAGTTCTTC. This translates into CASSLTGNEQFF.